The 18 T cell receptor beta chains below all came from one sample that was sequenced in a study of T cells in Graves' hyperthyroidism and ophthalmopathy. It was RNA transcripts that yielded the amplified TCR beta CDR3 regions. The TCR CDR3 was amplified in a first-round RT-PCR using the HTBI primer set. TCRdb independently ran MiXCR on the multiplex PCR reads; one entry per CDR3 protein. This sample yields some 460,000 distinct CDR3 sequences, of which 15% to 19% are seen a single time; 11% to 15% belongs to the top ten. Sequencing used blood. The receptor source for this set is a woman aged 18-29 years with Graves' hyperthyroidism.

Ten or more counts support this clonotype. The chain joins TRBV29-1 to TRBJ2-7; 9 bases are a match to TRBD1. V dropped 6 bases and J dropped 2; count of bases not matched to a gene: 8. The CDR3 runs to 14 residues. The germline V gene encodes CDR1 SQVTM and CDR2 ANQGSEA. CDR3 sequence (DNA): TGCAGCGTCATCCGGGACAGGGCCCCCTACGAGCAGTACTTC. Protein sequence: CSVIRDRAPYEQYF.

This clonotype was counted ten times or more. The chain carries TRBV10-3 and TRBJ2-5, with 9 bases aligning to TRBD2. V dropped 5 bases and J dropped 4; count of bases not matched to a gene: 8. The CDR3 has 15 residues. CDR1 and CDR2 from the germline V gene are ENHRY and SYGVKD. The CDR3 nucleotides read TGTGCCATCAGTCCCGGGACTAGCAAAGGAGAGACCCAGTACTTC. It yields the protein CAISPGTSKGETQYF.

The CDR3 DNA is TGCGCCAGCGTCTCGGCAGGGGGCGCGGAGACCCAGTACTTC. This sequence encodes CASVSAGGAETQYF. This rearrangement joins TRBV10-2 to TRBJ2-5; 8 bases line up with TRBD1. Germline-derived CDR1 and CDR2 are WSHSY and SAAADI. J was trimmed by 5 bases and V by 8 bases; bases with no gene match: 10. The CDR3 consists of 14 residues.

The chain employs TRBV20-1 and TRBJ2-2, with 11 bases aligning to TRBD2. The CDR3 sequence is 15 residues long. Germline-derived CDR1 and CDR2 are DFQATT and SNEGSKA (reference sequence). V trimming: 3 bases; J trimming: 5 bases; junction bases outside the gene matches: 5. The DNA for the CDR3 is TGCAGTGCTAGCACTAGCGGGAGAATGACCGGGGAGCTGTTTTTT. Its protein product is CSASTSGRMTGELFF.

This clonotype was seen a handful of times. The chain is built from TRBV7-3 and TRBJ2-2; D tentatively fits TRBD1 or TRBD2 (6 bases each). The length of the CDR3 is 14 residues. Germline assignment: CDR1 SGHTA and CDR2 FQGTGA. Trimming cost V 8 bases and J 7 bases, with 17 bases left between them. CDR3 sequence (DNA): TGTGCCAGCTCCCCGGGGCGGGGACACGGGGAGCTGTTTTTT. This gives the protein CASSPGRGHGELFF.

This sequence joins TRBV6-1 and TRBJ2-7, with 9 bases matching TRBD1. This CDR3 has 12 residues. V gave up 6 bases and J gave up 9 bases; unmatched junction bases: 6. Per germline, CDR1 MNHNS and CDR2 SASEGT. The CDR3 spells CASRTGQGSQYF. In DNA, the CDR3 is TGTGCCAGCAGGACGGGACAGGGATCGCAGTACTTC.

In its sample, this clonotype was seen many times. The chain has TRBV2 and TRBJ1-4; 7 bases agree with TRBD1. Germline trimming cut 8 bases from V and 3 bases from J; bases unmatched to any gene: 9. This CDR3 has 15 amino acids. Germline-derived CDR1 and CDR2 are SNHLY and FYNNEI. CDR3 nucleotides: TGTGCCAGCGGGGCAGGGGGGCTGGCTAATGAAAAACTGTTTTTT. Translating gives CASGAGGLANEKLFF.

The sample holds one count of this clonotype. Relative to the germline gene, one junction end is altered; a read error may explain this. The chain carries TRBV5-1 and TRBJ2-2; D remains unclear. The length of the CDR3 is 17 residues. CDR1 is SGHRS and CDR2 is YFSETQ in the germline V gene. The CDR3 DNA sequence: TGTGCCAGCAGCTTTCATCCCGGACGGCCGAACACCGGGGAGCTGTTTTTT. This sequence encodes CASSFHPGRPNTGELFF.

J is TRBJ2-3 and V is TRBV19; 11 bases fit TRBD2. CDR3 size: 16 residues. From germline, CDR1 is LNHDA and CDR2 SQIVND (reference sequence). V lost 2 bases and J lost 3; bases outside the gene matches: 4. This chain's CDR3 is CASSISTSGITDTQYF. The CDR3 DNA sequence: TGTGCCAGTAGTATATCGACTAGCGGGATTACAGATACGCAGTATTTT. Based on the CDR3 plus reference TRBV19 and TRBJ2-3, the full variable domain is DGGITQSPKYLFRKEGQNVTLSCEQNLNHDAMYWYRQDPGQGLRLIYYSQIVNDFQKGDIAEGYSVSREKKESFPLTVTSAQKNPTAFYLCASSISTSGITDTQYFGPGTRLTVL.

This clonotype was observed a handful of times. It may be a read error: a sequence one base away is much more abundant. V gene TRBV11-2 combines with J gene TRBJ2-1, with 10 bases fitting TRBD2. Germline V gene lookup returns CDR1 SGHAT and CDR2 FQNNGV. This CDR3 region has 17 residues. The junction had 10 bases not matched to a gene; V was cut back by 0 bases and J by 8 bases. DNA of the CDR3: TGTGCCAGCAGCTTAGAGTCTAGCGGGAGTTTCAACGATGAGCAGTTCTTC. Its translation is CASSLESSGSFNDEQFF.

The rearrangement joins TRBV12-3 or TRBV12-4 to TRBJ1-2; perhaps TRBD1 as D (6 bases). The V end was cut by 6 bases, the J end by 8 bases, with 13 bases between. This CDR3 spans 12 amino acids. DNA for the CDR3: TGTGCCAGCAGAACAGGGAATGGCGGCTACACCTTC. Its protein is CASRTGNGGYTF.

This sequence joins TRBV20-1 and TRBJ2-6; D ambiguous. Trimming removed 6 bases at V and 6 bases at J, with 6 bases between. The CDR3 loop spans 11 amino acids. Per germline, CDR1 DFQATT and CDR2 SNEGSKA (reference sequence). This CDR3 reads CSAPLANVLTF. As DNA, the CDR3 is TGCAGTGCCCCTCTGGCCAACGTCCTGACTTTC.

The J gene is TRBJ1-5, the V gene TRBV6-1; D is unclear. Trimming removed 11 bases from V and 6 bases from J, with 20 bases in between. This CDR3 comprises 14 residues. Looked up from germline, CDR1 is MNHNS and CDR2 is SASEGT. The CDR3 spells CAGGREGSTQPQHF. Here the CDR3 DNA reads TGTGCCGGTGGGCGTGAAGGTTCGACTCAGCCCCAGCATTTT.

The table lists this clonotype with many counts. The rearrangement uses TRBV12-3 or TRBV12-4 and TRBJ1-1, with D possibly being TRBD1 (6 bases). Trimming took 6 bases from V and 9 from J, leaving 20 bases between them. The CDR3 is 14 amino acids. The CDR3 here is CASSLYVDRIKAFF. The CDR3, as DNA: TGTGCCAGCAGCTTATACGTTGACAGGATCAAAGCTTTCTTT.

In its sample, this clonotype was seen many times. V and J are TRBV6-2 or TRBV6-3 and TRBJ2-4; D uncertain. The germline V gene encodes CDR1 MNHEY and CDR2 SVGEGT. The CDR3 has 17 amino acids. The V and J ends lost 4 bases and 0 bases respectively, with 16 bases between them. The CDR3 sequence is CASSSARSNLAKNIQYF. The CDR3 region has the DNA TGTGCCAGCAGTTCCGCCAGATCGAATCTAGCCAAAAACATTCAGTACTTC.

This clonotype was found a few times. V usage is TRBV6-1 and J usage is TRBJ1-1; D not certain. Trimming stripped 5 bases from V and 1 base from J, with 11 bases between. Germline CDR1 is MNHNS and CDR2 is SASEGT. The CDR3 loop spans 14 amino acids. The chain's CDR3 is CASSSQGWNTEAFF. The DNA for the CDR3 is TGTGCCAGCAGTTCCCAAGGGTGGAACACTGAAGCTTTCTTT.

Concerning this clonotype: Just one base apart from a much larger clone, this may be a read error. The gene calls are TRBV10-3 and TRBJ1-2; no firm D call. CDR1 and CDR2 (germline): ENHRY, SYGVKD. The CDR3 length is 13 residues. V shed 3 bases and J shed 8 bases, with 13 bases lying between them. CDR3 region: CAISDYLREGYTF. CDR3 coding DNA: TGTGCCATCAGTGATTATCTTCGGGAAGGCTACACCTTC.

This clonotype showed up just a few times. The gene calls are TRBV9 and TRBJ2-7, with TRBD1 matching 9 bases. Germline V gene sequence: CDR1 SGDLS, CDR2 YYNGEE. The V segment lost 2 bases and the J segment 7 bases; nucleotides outside the gene matches: 10. The CDR3 consists of 15 residues. The CDR3: CASSVATGGEGEQYF. The CDR3 DNA sequence: TGTGCCAGCAGCGTGGCGACAGGGGGAGAGGGTGAGCAGTACTTC.